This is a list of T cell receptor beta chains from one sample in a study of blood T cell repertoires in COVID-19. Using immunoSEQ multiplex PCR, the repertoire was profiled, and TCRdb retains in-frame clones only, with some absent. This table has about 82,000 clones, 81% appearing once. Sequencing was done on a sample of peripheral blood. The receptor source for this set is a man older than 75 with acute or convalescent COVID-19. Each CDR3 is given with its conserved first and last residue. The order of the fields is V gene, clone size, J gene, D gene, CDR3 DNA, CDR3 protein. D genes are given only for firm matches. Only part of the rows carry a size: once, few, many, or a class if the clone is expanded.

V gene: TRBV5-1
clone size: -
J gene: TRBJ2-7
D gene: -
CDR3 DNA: TGCGCCAGCAGAGTTGGTAGACAGAACGAGTTTCAGCAGTACTTC
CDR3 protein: CASRVGRQNEFQQYF

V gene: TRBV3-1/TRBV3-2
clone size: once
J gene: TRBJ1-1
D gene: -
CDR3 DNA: TGTGCCAGCAGCCAAAGGCTAGTAGGGGACACTGAAGCTTTCTTT
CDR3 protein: CASSQRLVGDTEAFF

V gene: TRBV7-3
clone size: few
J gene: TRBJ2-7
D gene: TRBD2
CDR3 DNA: TGTGCCAGCAGCCGGACTAGCGTAGGAGAGCAGTACTTC
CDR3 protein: CASSRTSVGEQYF

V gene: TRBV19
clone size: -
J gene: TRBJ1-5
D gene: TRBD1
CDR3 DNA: TGTGCCAGCGTAAGGTCGACAGGGGTATATCAGCCCCAGCATTTT
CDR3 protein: CASVRSTGVYQPQHF

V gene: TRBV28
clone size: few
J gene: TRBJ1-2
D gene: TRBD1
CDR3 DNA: TGTGCCAGCAGTTTATGGCAGGGGGCTAAGGGAAGGTATGGCTACACCTTC
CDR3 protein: CASSLWQGAKGRYGYTF

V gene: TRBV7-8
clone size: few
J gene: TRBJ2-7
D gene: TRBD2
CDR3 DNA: TGTGCCAGCAGCTTAGGGACGTTAGCGGGCAATTCCTACGAGCAGTACTTC
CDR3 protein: CASSLGTLAGNSYEQYF

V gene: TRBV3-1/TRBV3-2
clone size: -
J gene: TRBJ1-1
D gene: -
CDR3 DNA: TGTGCCAGCAGCCCCGTACGGTCGAACACTGAAGCTTTCTTT
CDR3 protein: CASSPVRSNTEAFF

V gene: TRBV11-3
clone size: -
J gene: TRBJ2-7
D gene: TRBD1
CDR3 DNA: TGTGCCAGCAGCAACCCCGGGACAGGGAGGCAGTACTTC
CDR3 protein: CASSNPGTGRQYF

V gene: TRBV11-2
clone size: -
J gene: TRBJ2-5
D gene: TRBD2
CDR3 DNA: TGTGCCAGCAGCTTAGGACTAGCGGGAGGCCAAGAGACCCAGTACTTC
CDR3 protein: CASSLGLAGGQETQYF

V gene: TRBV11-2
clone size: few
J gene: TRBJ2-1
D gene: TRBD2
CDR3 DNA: TGTGCCAGCAGCGCCACTAGCGCAACTTACAATGAGCAGTTCTTC
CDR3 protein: CASSATSATYNEQFF

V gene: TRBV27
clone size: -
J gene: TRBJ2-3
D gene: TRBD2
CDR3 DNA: TGTGCCAGCAGGAATATCTGGACTAGCGGTGTCACAGATACGCAGTATTTT
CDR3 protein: CASRNIWTSGVTDTQYF

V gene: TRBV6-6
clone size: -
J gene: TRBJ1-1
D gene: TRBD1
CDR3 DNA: TGTGCCAGCTCTCGGGGCAGGGGGGACTTCACTGAAGCTTTCTTT
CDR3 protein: CASSRGRGDFTEAFF

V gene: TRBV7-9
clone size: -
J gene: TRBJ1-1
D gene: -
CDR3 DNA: TGTGCCAGCAGCTTAGAAGGGGACACTGAAGCTTTCTTT
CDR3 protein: CASSLEGDTEAFF

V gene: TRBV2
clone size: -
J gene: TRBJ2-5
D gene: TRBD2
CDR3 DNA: TGTGCCAGCAGGGGTAGCGGGAACAGGCAAGAGACCCAGTACTTC
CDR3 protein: CASRGSGNRQETQYF

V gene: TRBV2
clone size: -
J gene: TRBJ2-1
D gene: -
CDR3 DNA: TGTGCCAGCAGTTCGACGGGTGGCAACAATGAGCAGTTCTTC
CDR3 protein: CASSSTGGNNEQFF

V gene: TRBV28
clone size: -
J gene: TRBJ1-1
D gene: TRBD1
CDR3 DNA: TGTGCCAGCAGGGACCTATCGACAGGGACGAACACTGAAGCTTTCTTT
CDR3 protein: CASRDLSTGTNTEAFF

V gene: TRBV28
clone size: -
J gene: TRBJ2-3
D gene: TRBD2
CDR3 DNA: TGTGCCAGCAGTCCGTCAAAAACTAGCGGGAGGGCCCGTGGAGATACGCAGTATTTT
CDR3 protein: CASSPSKTSGRARGDTQYF

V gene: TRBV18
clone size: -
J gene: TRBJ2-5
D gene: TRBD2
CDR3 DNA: TGTGCCAGCTCAGCCCTAGCTGCGGGAGGGCAAGAGACCCAGTACTTC
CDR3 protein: CASSALAAGGQETQYF

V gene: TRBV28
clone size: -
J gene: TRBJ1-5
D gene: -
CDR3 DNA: TGTGCCAGCAGTACCGCGGGACTCCTCTACCAGCCCCAGCATTTT
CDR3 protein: CASSTAGLLYQPQHF

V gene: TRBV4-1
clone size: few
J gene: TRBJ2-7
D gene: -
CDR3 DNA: TGCGCCAGCAGCGCGCGATCCGGGACACTAGGCCCCTACGAGCAGTACTTC
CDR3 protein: CASSARSGTLGPYEQYF

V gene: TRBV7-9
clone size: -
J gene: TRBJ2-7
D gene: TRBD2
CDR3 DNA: TGTGCCAGCAGCTTACAGCGGGGGGCCTCCGAGCAGTACTTC
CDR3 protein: CASSLQRGASEQYF

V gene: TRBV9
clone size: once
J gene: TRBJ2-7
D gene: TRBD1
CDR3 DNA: TGTGCCAGCAGCGTACAGGGGGCAAGCTACGAGCAGTACTTC
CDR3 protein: CASSVQGASYEQYF

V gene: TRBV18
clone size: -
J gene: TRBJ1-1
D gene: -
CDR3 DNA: TGTGCCAGCTCACCGGCCGACTTAGCTGAAGCTTTCTTT
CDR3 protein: CASSPADLAEAFF

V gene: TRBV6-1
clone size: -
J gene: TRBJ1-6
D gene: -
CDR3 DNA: TGTGCCAGCAGTGGGGGGCAGGGCCTACCAAATTCACCCCTCCACTTT
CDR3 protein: CASSGGQGLPNSPLHF

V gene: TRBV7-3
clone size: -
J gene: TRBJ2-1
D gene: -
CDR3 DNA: TGTGCCAGCAGCCGGGACTCCGGGCGATACAATGAGCAGTTCTTC
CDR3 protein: CASSRDSGRYNEQFF

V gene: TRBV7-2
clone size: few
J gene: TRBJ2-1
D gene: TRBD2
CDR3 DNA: TGTGCCAGCAGCTTAGTCAGAACCCATAGCGGGGGTTACAATGAGCAGTTCTTC
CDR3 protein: CASSLVRTHSGGYNEQFF

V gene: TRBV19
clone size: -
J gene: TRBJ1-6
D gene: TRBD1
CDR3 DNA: TGTGCCAGTAGTGACAGGGGAGGAGGGCTCAATTCACCCCTCCACTTT
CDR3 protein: CASSDRGGGLNSPLHF

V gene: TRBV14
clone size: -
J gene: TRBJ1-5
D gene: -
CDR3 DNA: TGTGCCAGCAGCCAATGGCCGAATCAGCCCCAGCATTTT
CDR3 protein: CASSQWPNQPQHF

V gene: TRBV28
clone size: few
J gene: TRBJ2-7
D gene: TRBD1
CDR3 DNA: TGTGCCAGCAGTTCCAGACAGGGGGCATTCCTCATTTACGAGCAGTACTTC
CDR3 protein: CASSSRQGAFLIYEQYF

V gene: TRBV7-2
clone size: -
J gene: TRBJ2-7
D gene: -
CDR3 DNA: TGTGCCAGCAGCTTAAGCGGTTTGTACGAGCAGTACTTC
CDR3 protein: CASSLSGLYEQYF

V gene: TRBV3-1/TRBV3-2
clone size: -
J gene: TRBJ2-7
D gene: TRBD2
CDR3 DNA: TGTGCCAGCAGCCAAGCGCTAGCGGGAGTAGGCGAGCAGTACTTC
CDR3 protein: CASSQALAGVGEQYF

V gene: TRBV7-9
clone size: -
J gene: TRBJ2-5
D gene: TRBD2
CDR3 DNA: TGTGCCAGCAGCTTAGGACTAGCGGGAGCAGAGACCCAGTACTTC
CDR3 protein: CASSLGLAGAETQYF

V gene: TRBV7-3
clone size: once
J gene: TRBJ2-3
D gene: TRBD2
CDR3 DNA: TGTGCCAGCAGTCTTAACCCCGGGACTAGCGGGAGGGTAGTCTCCACAGATACGCAGTATTTT
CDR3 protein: CASSLNPGTSGRVVSTDTQYF

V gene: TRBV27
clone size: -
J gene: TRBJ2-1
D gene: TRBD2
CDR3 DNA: TGTGCCAGCAGTTTTCCTAGCGGGAGTGGGGGGTTTACAAATGAGCAGTTCTTC
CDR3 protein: CASSFPSGSGGFTNEQFF

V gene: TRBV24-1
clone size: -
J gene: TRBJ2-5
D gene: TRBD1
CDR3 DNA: TGTGCCACCAGTGATCCGAGACAGGGGCGCCAAGAGACCCAGTACTTC
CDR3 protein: CATSDPRQGRQETQYF

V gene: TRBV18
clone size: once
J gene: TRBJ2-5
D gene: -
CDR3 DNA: TGTGCCAGCTCACCGGAGAGCCCAAGAGGAGAGACCCAGTACTTC
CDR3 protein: CASSPESPRGETQYF

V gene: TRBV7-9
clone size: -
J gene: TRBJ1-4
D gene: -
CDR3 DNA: TGTGCCAGCAGCCGGACAGCTATGGATGAAAAACTGTTTTTT
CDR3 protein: CASSRTAMDEKLFF

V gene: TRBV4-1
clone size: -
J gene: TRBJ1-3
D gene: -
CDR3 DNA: TGCGCCAGCAGCCCATCGACAGGTCTACTCTCTGGAAACACCATATATTTT
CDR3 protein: CASSPSTGLLSGNTIYF

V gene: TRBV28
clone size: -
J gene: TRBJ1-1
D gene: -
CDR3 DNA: TGTGCCAGCAGTAGGGGTGTGGGCACTGAAGCTTTCTTT
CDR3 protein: CASSRGVGTEAFF

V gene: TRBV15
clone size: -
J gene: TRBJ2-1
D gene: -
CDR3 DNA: TGTGCCACCAGCAGAGAGGCCCCAGGGGGAAGCGGGAGTTACAATGAGCAGTTCTTC
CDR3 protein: CATSREAPGGSGSYNEQFF

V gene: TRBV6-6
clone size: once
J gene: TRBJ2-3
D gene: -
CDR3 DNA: TGTGCCAGCAGTTTCGGGAGATGGGGCACAGATACGCAGTATTTT
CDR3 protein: CASSFGRWGTDTQYF

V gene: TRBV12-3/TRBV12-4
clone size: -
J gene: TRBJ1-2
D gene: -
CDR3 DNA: TGTGCCAGCAGTGGCCGGGACAATAGTGGCTACACCTTC
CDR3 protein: CASSGRDNSGYTF

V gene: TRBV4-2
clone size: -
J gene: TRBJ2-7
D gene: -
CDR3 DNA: TGTGCCAGCAGCCGGGGCGAGTACGAGCAGTACTTC
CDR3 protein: CASSRGEYEQYF

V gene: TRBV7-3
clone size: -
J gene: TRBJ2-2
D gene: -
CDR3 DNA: TGTGCCAGCAGCTTAAGAAGAGGGTTCACCGGGGAGCTGTTTTTT
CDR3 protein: CASSLRRGFTGELFF

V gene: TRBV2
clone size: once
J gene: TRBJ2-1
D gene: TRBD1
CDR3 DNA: TGTGCCACACAGGGGAGTCCCTACAATGAGCAGTTCTTC
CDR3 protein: CATQGSPYNEQFF

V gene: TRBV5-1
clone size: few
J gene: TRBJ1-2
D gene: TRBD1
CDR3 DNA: TGCGCCAGCAATGAGCCGGGACAGAACTATGGCTACACCTTC
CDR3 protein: CASNEPGQNYGYTF

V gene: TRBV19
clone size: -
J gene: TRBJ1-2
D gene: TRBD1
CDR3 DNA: TGTGCCAGTAGTTTCCAACCCCGACAGGGGGCCGGCGGCTACACCTTC
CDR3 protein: CASSFQPRQGAGGYTF

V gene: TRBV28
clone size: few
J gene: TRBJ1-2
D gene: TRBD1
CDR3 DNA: TGTGCCAGCACTTTTTCGACAGGGGTGTCGCGTGGCTACACCTTC
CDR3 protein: CASTFSTGVSRGYTF

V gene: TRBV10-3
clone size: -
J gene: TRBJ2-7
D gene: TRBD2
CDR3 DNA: TGTGCCATCAGTGGTCAGACTAGCGGGCTCTACGAGCAGTACTTC
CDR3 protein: CAISGQTSGLYEQYF

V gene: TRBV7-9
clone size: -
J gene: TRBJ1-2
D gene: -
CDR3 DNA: TGTGCCAGCAGCCCCCGTGGGGGGAGCGGCTACACCTTC
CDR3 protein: CASSPRGGSGYTF

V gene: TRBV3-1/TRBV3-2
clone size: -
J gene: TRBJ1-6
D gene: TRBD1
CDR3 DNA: TGTGCCAGCAGCCAACGGGACAGGGATTCACCCCTCCACTTT
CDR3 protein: CASSQRDRDSPLHF

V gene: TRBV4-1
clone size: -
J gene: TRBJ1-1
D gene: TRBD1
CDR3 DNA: TGCGCCAGCAGCCAAGAACGCAGGGGGCGTTTAGGCACTGAAGCTTTCTTT
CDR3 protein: CASSQERRGRLGTEAFF

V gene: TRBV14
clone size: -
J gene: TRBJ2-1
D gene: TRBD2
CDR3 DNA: TGTGCCAGCAGCCCGATAGCGGGAGGGGGGCTCTACAATGAGCAGTTCTTC
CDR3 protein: CASSPIAGGGLYNEQFF

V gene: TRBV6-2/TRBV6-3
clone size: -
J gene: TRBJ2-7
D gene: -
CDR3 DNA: TGTGCCAGCAGCCGCCTGGCAGGGCAGTACTTC
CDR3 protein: CASSRLAGQYF

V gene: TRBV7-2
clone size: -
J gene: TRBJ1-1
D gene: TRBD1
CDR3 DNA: TGTGCCAGCAGCACAGGGACAGGGGCAAGGGCTGAAGCTTTCTTT
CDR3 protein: CASSTGTGARAEAFF